This TCR beta chain is from a study of blood T cell repertoires in COVID-19. Using immunoSEQ multiplex PCR, the repertoire was profiled, and TCRdb retains in-frame clones only, with some absent. The data show roughly 320,000 clones, 90% seen once. This sequence originates from a woman between 50 and 59 years old with COVID-19, enrolled during active disease. The sample consisted of peripheral blood.

CDR3 protein: CAWSSGGGTDTQYF. In DNA form, the CDR3 reads TGTGCCTGGAGTTCAGGGGGCGGCACAGATACGCAGTATTTT. The chain employs TRBV30 and TRBJ2-3, with 8 bases fitting TRBD1. The germline V gene has CDR1 GTSNPN and CDR2 SVGIG (reference sequence). The J segment lost 1 base and the V segment lost 2 bases, leaving 2 bases of the junction unmatched. There are 14 residues in the CDR3.